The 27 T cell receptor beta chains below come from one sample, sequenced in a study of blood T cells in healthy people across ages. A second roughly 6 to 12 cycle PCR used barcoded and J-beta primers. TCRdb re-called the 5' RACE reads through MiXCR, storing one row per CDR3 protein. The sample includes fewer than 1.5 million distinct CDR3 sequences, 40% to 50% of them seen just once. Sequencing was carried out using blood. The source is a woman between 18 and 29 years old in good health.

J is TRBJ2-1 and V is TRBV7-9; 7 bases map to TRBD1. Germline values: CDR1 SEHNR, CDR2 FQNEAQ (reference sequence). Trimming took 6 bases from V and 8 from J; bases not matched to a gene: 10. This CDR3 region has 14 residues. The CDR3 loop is CASSFGQEYDEQFF. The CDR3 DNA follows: TGTGCCAGCAGTTTTGGACAGGAGTACGATGAGCAGTTCTTC.

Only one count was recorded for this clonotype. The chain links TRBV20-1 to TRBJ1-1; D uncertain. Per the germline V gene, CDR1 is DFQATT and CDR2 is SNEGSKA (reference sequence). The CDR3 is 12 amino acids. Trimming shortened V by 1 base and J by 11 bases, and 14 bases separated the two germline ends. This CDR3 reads CSARGPPRLAFF. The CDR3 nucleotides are TGCAGTGCTAGAGGGCCCCCAAGGCTGGCTTTCTTT.

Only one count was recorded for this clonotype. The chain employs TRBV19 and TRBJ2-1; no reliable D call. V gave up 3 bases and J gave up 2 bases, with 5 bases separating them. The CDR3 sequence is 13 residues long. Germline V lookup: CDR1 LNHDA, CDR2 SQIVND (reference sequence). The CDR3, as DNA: TGTGCCAGTAGTATGAAAACCTACAATGAGCAGTTCTTC. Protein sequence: CASSMKTYNEQFF.

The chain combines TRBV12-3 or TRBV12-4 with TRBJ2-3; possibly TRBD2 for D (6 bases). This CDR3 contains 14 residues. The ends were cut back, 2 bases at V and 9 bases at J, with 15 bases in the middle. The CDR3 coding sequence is TGTGCCAGCAGTTTATGGCCAGCGGAGGGGACGCAGTATTTT. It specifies CASSLWPAEGTQYF.

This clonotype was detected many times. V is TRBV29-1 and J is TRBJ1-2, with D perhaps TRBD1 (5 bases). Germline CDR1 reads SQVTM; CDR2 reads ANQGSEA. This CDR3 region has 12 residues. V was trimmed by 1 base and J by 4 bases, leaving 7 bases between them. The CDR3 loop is CSVEGGSYGYTF. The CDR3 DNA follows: TGCAGCGTTGAAGGGGGCAGCTATGGCTACACCTTC.

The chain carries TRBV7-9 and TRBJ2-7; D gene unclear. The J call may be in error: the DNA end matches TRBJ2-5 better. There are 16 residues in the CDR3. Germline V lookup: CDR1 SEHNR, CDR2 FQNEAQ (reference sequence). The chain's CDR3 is CASSLAFGRSAETQYF. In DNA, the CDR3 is TGTGCCAGCAGCTTAGCGTTTGGCAGGTCGGCGGAGACCCAGTACTTC.

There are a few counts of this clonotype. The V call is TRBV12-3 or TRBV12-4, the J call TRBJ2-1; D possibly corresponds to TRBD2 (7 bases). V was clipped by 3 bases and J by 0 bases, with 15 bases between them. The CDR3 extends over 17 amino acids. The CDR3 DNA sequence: TGTGCCAGCAGTTTCTTTGGGGGGGGCGTCTCCTACAATGAGCAGTTCTTC. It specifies CASSFFGGGVSYNEQFF.

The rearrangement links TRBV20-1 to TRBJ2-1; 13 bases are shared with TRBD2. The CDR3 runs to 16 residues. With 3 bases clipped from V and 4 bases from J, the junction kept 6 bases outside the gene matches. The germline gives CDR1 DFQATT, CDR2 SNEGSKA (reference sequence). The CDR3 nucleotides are TGCAGTGCTAGCCGGACTAGCGGGGGACTGTACAATGAGCAGTTCTTC. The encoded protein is CSASRTSGGLYNEQFF.

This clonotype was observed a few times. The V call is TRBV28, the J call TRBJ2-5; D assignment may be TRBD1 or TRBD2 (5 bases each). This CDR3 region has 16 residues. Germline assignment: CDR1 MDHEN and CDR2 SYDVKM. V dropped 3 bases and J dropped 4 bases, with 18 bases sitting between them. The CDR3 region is CASSFAGNRGRETQYF. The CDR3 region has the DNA TGTGCCAGCAGTTTCGCAGGGAACCGGGGAAGAGAGACCCAGTACTTC.

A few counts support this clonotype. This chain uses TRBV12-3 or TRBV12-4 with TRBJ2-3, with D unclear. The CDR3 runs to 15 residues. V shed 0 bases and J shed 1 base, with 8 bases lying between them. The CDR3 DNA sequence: TGTGCCAGCAGTTTAGCCTCTTTAGGCACAGATACGCAGTATTTT. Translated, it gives CASSLASLGTDTQYF.

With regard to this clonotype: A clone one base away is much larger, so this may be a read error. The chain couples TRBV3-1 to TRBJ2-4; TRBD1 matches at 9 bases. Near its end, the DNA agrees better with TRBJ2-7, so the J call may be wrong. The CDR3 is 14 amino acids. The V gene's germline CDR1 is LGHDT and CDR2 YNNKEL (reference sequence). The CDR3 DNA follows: TGTGCCAGCAGCCGGACAGGGGTTGGACACGAGCAGTACTTC. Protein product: CASSRTGVGHEQYF.

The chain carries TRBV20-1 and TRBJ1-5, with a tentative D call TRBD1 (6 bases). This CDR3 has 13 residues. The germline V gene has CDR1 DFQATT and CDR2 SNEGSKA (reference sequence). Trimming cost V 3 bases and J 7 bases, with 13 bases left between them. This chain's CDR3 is CSASKGVGQPQHF. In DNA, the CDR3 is TGCAGTGCTAGTAAGGGGGTAGGGCAGCCCCAGCATTTT.

The CDR3 DNA reads TGTGCGGCCAGGACAGGCGGTTTTGGCGAGCAGTACTTC. It is translated as CAARTGGFGEQYF. The V and J genes are TRBV30 and TRBJ2-7; 7 nucleotides align to TRBD1. The germline CDR1 and CDR2 sequences are GTSNPN and SVGIG (reference sequence). The CDR3 runs 13 residues.

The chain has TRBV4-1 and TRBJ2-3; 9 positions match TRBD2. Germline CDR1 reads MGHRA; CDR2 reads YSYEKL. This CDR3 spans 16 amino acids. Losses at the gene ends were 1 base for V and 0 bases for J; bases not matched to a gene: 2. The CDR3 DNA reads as TGCGCCAGCAGCCAAGTTAGCGGGAGCAGCACAGATACGCAGTATTTT. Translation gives CASSQVSGSSTDTQYF.

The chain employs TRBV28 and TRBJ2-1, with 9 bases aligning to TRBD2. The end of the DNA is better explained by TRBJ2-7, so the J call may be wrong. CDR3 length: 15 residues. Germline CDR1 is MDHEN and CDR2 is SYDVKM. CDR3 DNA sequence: TGTGCCAGCCTCGTAGCGGGGGTTTCCTACAATGAGCAGTACTTC. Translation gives CASLVAGVSYNEQYF.

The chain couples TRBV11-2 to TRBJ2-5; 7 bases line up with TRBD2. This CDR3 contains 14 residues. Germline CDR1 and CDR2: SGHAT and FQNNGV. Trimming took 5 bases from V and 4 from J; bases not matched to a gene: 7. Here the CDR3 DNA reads TGTGCCAGCAGCCAGACTAGCACTAGAGAGACCCAGTACTTC. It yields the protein CASSQTSTRETQYF.

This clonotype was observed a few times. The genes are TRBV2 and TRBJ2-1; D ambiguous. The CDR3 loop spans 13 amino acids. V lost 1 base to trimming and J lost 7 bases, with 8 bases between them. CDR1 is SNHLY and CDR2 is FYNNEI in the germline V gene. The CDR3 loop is CASSEESWNEQFF. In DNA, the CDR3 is TGTGCCAGCAGTGAAGAATCTTGGAATGAGCAGTTCTTC.

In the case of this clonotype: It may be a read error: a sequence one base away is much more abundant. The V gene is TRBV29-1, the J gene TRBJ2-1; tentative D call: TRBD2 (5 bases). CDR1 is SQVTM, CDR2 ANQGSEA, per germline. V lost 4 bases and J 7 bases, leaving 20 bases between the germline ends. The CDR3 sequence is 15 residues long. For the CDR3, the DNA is TGCAGCGTTGGCCCCACAGCGGACGCACCGAATGAGCAGTTCTTC. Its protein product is CSVGPTADAPNEQFF.

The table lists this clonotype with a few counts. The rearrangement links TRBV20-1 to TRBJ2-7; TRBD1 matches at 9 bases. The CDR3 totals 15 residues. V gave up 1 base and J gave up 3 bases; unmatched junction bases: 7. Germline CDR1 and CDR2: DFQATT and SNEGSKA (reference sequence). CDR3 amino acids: CSARGTGTGIYEQYF. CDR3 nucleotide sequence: TGCAGTGCTAGAGGTACCGGGACAGGGATCTACGAGCAGTACTTC.

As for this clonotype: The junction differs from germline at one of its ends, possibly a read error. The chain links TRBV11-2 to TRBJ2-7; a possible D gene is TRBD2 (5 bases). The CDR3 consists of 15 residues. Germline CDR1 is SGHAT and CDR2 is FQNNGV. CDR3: CASSITRLSEEERYF. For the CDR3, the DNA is TGTGCCAGCAGCATCACTAGATTGTCAGAGGAAGAGCGGTACTTC.

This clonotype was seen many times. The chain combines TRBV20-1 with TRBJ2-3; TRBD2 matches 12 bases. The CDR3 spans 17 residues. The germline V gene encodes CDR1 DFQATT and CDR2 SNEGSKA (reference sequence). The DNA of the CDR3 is TGCAGCGTATCCGGGACTAGCGGGTCGACGACGCCAGATACGCAGTATTTT. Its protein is CSVSGTSGSTTPDTQYF.

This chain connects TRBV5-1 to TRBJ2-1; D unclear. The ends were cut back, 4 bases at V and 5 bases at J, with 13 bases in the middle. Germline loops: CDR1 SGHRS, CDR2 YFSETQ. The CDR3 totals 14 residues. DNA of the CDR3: TGCGCCAGCAGCGTGGAGAGGCTAAACAATGAGCAGTTCTTC. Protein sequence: CASSVERLNNEQFF.

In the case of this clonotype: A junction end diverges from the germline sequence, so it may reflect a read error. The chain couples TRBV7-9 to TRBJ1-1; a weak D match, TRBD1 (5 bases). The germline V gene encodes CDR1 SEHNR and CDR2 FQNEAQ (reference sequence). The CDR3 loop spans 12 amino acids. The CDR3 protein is CSSIYQGGEAFF. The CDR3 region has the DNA TGTTCCAGCATTTACCAGGGCGGCGAAGCTTTCTTT.

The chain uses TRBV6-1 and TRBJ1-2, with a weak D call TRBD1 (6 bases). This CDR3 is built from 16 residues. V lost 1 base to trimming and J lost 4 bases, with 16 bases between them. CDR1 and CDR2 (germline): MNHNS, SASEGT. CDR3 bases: TGTGCCAGCAGTGAAGAGGGACACCTCGAAGTCTATGGCTACACCTTC. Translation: CASSEEGHLEVYGYTF.

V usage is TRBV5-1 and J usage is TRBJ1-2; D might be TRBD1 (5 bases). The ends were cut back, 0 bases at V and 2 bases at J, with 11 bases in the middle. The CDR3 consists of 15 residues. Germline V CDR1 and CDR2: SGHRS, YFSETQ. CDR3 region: CASSLGPGPNYGYTF. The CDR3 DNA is TGCGCCAGCAGCTTGGGTCCAGGGCCAAACTATGGCTACACCTTC.

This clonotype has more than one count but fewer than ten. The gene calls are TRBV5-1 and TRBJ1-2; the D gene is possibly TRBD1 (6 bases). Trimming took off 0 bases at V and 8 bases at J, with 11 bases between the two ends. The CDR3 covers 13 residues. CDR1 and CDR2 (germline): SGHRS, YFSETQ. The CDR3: CASSLDGGNGYTF. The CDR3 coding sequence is TGCGCCAGCAGCTTGGATGGGGGCAACGGCTACACCTTC.

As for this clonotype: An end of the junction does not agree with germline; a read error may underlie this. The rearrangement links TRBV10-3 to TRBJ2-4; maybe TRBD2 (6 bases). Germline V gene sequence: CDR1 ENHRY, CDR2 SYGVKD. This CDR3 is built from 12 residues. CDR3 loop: CAISEFGLIMDF. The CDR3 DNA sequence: TGTGCCATCAGTGAGTTCGGACTAATCATGGACTTC.